The T cell receptor (beta chain) described here comes from a study of shared T cell receptors in the human thymus. The germline V gene has CDR1 MDHEN and CDR2 SYDVKM. After removal of 4 bases from V and 4 bases from J, the junction contained 17 bases not matched to a gene. This CDR3 region has 19 residues. Sequencing was performed with immunoSEQ multiplex PCR; in TCRdb, only in-frame clones are kept and a portion is missing. The sample records roughly 550,000 clones, 70% to 80% being singletons. These records were also assigned to another study, of human thymus T cells. That report notes: Samples came from healthy Finnish infants during open corrective cardiac surgery.

This receptor was taken from a boy in the first two years of life with a congenital heart defect. The material sequenced was thymocytes. The chain is built from TRBV28 and TRBJ2-3; 10 nucleotides line up with TRBD2. Written as DNA, the CDR3 is TGTGCCAGCAGTTCACCGGGGGCTAGCGGGAGCACAGGGGCAGATACGCAGTATTTT. As protein: CASSSPGASGSTGADTQYF.